These 27 T cell receptor beta chains originate from one sample sequenced in a study of blood T cells in healthy people across ages. A sample-barcoded 5' primer and a J-beta primer mix were used in a second PCR of about 7 to 12 cycles. Each CDR3 protein is one row after TCRdb ran MiXCR on the 5' RACE reads. The repertoire holds some 880,000 distinct CDR3 sequences, with 35% to 40% as singletons. The sequencing sample was made of blood. Every receptor here comes from a young man in good health.

Concerning this clonotype itself: Just one base apart from a much larger clone, this may be a read error. The chain couples TRBV21-1 to TRBJ2-7; the table's TRBD1 call for D was not verified on the DNA. TRBV21-1 is recorded as a pseudogene. The CDR3 is 14 amino acids. In nucleotides, the CDR3 is TGTGCCAGCGGCTCCGGGGGACAATACTACGAGCAGTACTTC. Amino acids: CASGSGGQYYEQYF.

This clonotype was counted at least ten times. The chain couples TRBV20-1 to TRBJ2-7, with D hard to call. V lost 0 bases and J 5 bases, leaving 11 bases between the germline ends. CDR1 and CDR2 from the germline V gene are DFQATT and SNEGSKA (reference sequence). This CDR3 has 13 residues. In DNA form, the CDR3 reads TGCAGTGCTAGAGATCTGGGTTACAACGAGCAGTACTTC. Translation gives CSARDLGYNEQYF.

This clonotype was detected a few times. The gene calls are TRBV7-2 and TRBJ1-5; 8 bases map to TRBD1. CDR3 length equals 16 residues. The junction had 10 bases not matched to a gene; V was cut back by 2 bases and J by 7 bases. Germline CDR1 reads SGHTA; CDR2 reads FQGNSA. The CDR3 DNA reads as TGTGCCAGCAGCTTAAGATACAGGGGGGGGAAGCAGCCCCAGCATTTT. Amino acid sequence: CASSLRYRGGKQPQHF.

This clonotype was counted between two and nine times. V is TRBV7-2 and J is TRBJ2-7, with D tentatively TRBD1 (5 bases). This CDR3 has 16 residues. The V gene's germline CDR1 is SGHTA and CDR2 FQGNSA. Trimming shortened V by 1 base and J by 0 bases, and 13 bases separated the two germline ends. For the CDR3, the DNA is TGTGCCAGCAGCTTAGGGGGCAGCACGAGCTCCTACGAGCAGTACTTC. Amino acids: CASSLGGSTSSYEQYF. Looking up the rest from reference TRBV7-2 and TRBJ2-7 gives the full variable domain: GAGVSQSPSNKVTEKGKDVELRCDPISGHTALYWYRQSLGQGLEFLIYFQGNSAPDKSGLPSDRFSAERTGGSVSTLTIQRTQQEDSAVYLCASSLGGSTSSYEQYFGPGTRLTVT.

The rearrangement links TRBV6-2 or TRBV6-3 to TRBJ1-1, with 7 bases matching TRBD1. Germline V lookup: CDR1 MNHEY, CDR2 SVGEGT. There are 15 residues in the CDR3. The V segment lost 7 bases and the J segment 6 bases; nucleotides outside the gene matches: 14. The CDR3: CASIKPGGGEAEAFF. The DNA of the CDR3 is TGTGCCAGCATCAAACCCGGAGGGGGCGAGGCTGAAGCTTTCTTT.

The chain is built from TRBV9 and TRBJ2-6; D unresolved. The V end lost 4 bases, the J end lost 2 bases, and 7 bases lay between the germline ends. The length of the CDR3 is 14 residues. In germline, CDR1 is SGDLS, CDR2 YYNGEE. For the CDR3, the DNA is TGTGCCAGCAGCTCTACCACTGGGGCCAACGTCCTGACTTTC. This encodes CASSSTTGANVLTF.

The chain links TRBV5-1 to TRBJ1-5; D might be TRBD1 (5 bases). The CDR3 runs to 15 residues. Germline CDR1 SGHRS, CDR2 YFSETQ. V was trimmed by 0 bases and J by 2 bases, leaving 9 bases between them. This CDR3 reads CASSLGDGGNQPQHF. As DNA, the CDR3 is TGCGCCAGCAGCTTGGGGGACGGGGGCAATCAGCCCCAGCATTTT.

The genes are TRBV20-1 and TRBJ1-6, with D perhaps matching TRBD1 (5 bases). This CDR3 contains 19 residues. Trimming took 0 bases from V and 0 from J, leaving 18 bases between them. The germline V gene has CDR1 DFQATT and CDR2 SNEGSKA (reference sequence). CDR3 sequence reads: CSARDLGPLVGSYNSPLHF. The CDR3, as DNA: TGCAGTGCTAGAGATCTGGGACCGCTCGTTGGCTCCTATAATTCACCCCTCCACTTT.

The chain joins TRBV4-1 to TRBJ2-7; D unresolved. CDR1 MGHRA and CDR2 YSYEKL come from the germline V gene. The length of the CDR3 is 13 residues. V was trimmed by 4 bases and J by 4 bases, leaving 11 bases between them. The CDR3 region is CASSPTNAYEQYF. The CDR3 nucleotides read TGCGCCAGCAGCCCGACCAACGCTTACGAGCAGTACTTC.

As concerns this clonotype: A junction boundary mismatches the germline segment, possibly from a read error. The rearrangement uses TRBV3-1 and TRBJ1-2; 12 bases agree with TRBD1. CDR3 length equals 16 residues. CDR1 is LGHDT, CDR2 YNNKEL, per germline (reference sequence). Here the CDR3 DNA reads TGTGCCAGCAGTCGAGGGACAGGGGGCTTTGACTATGACTACACCTTC. The encoded protein is CASSRGTGGFDYDYTF. Using reference TRBV3-1 and TRBJ1-2 for the parts outside the CDR3, the full variable domain is DTAVSQTPKYLVTQMGNDKSIKCEQNLGHDTMYWYKQDSKKFLKIMFSYNNKELIINETVPNRFSPKSPDKAHLNLHINSLELGDSAVYFCASSRGTGGFDYDYTFGSGTRLTVV.

The sample holds a few counts of this clonotype. This chain connects TRBV29-1 to TRBJ2-1; no firm D call. This CDR3 comprises 15 residues. V gave up 1 base and J gave up 6 bases, with 16 bases separating them. Looked up from germline, CDR1 is SQVTM and CDR2 is ANQGSEA. In nucleotides, the CDR3 is TGCAGCGTTGAAGGCCGACCCTCCAGATTCAATGAGCAGTTCTTC. Translating gives CSVEGRPSRFNEQFF.

This clonotype has more than one count but fewer than ten. The chain links TRBV7-3 to TRBJ1-1; 10 bases are a match to TRBD1. Trimming at V came to 5 bases and at J to 4 bases, leaving 7 bases not matched to a gene. This CDR3 has 15 amino acids. Germline assignment: CDR1 SGHTA and CDR2 FQGTGA. In DNA, the CDR3 is TGTGCCAGCAGCCCCCGACAGGGGGCGAGCACTGAAGCTTTCTTT. This translates into CASSPRQGASTEAFF.

This clonotype occurred many times. The chain couples TRBV7-2 to TRBJ2-1, with TRBD1 matching 9 bases. V trimming: 3 bases; J trimming: 5 bases; junction bases outside the gene matches: 5. CDR3 length equals 15 residues. The germline CDR1 and CDR2 sequences are SGHTA and FQGNSA. This chain's CDR3 is CASSFDRGSHNEQFF. CDR3 in DNA: TGTGCCAGCAGCTTCGACAGGGGGAGCCACAATGAGCAGTTCTTC.

The sample holds a few counts of this clonotype. The rearrangement joins TRBV4-2 to TRBJ2-7, with a possible D match to TRBD2 (5 bases). Trimming took off 0 bases at V and 3 bases at J, with 15 bases between the two ends. Germline-derived CDR1 and CDR2 are LGHNA and YNFKEQ. The CDR3 spans 16 residues. This chain's CDR3 is CASSQDSGRKNYEQYF. The CDR3 DNA reads TGTGCCAGCAGCCAAGACTCGGGGAGAAAAAACTACGAGCAGTACTTC.

With regard to this clonotype: Given a much more abundant clone one base away, this may be a read error. The rearrangement links TRBV5-1 to TRBJ2-5, with TRBD1 as a possible D gene (6 bases). The germline V gene has CDR1 SGHRS and CDR2 YFSETQ. CDR3 size: 16 residues. The CDR3 sequence is CTSSVPDRMFQETQYF. CDR3 sequence (DNA): TGCACCAGCAGCGTTCCCGACAGGATGTTCCAAGAGACCCAGTACTTC.

In regard to this clonotype: A much larger clone differs by one base, so this may be a read error. The genes are TRBV5-1 and TRBJ2-7, with 12 bases that match TRBD2. This CDR3 region has 14 residues. The germline V gene encodes CDR1 SGHRS and CDR2 YFSETQ. V dropped 0 bases and J dropped 7; count of bases not matched to a gene: 2. The CDR3 here is CASSLVTSGGEQYF. The CDR3 nucleotides read TGCGCCAGCAGCTTGGTTACTAGCGGGGGGGAGCAGTACTTC.

V is TRBV12-3 or TRBV12-4 and J is TRBJ2-5; D is ambiguous. Trimming took 3 bases from V and 7 from J, leaving 12 bases between them. This CDR3 contains 13 residues. For the CDR3, the DNA is TGTGCCAGCAGTTTCCAAGGGCATGGGACCCAGTACTTC. This codes for CASSFQGHGTQYF.

This clonotype was seen a few times. The chain employs TRBV6-5 and TRBJ2-1, with a possible D match to TRBD2 (5 bases). V gave up 2 bases and J gave up 0 bases, with 17 bases separating them. This CDR3 has 18 amino acids. The V gene's germline CDR1 is MNHEY and CDR2 SVGAGI. The CDR3 loop is CASSYPPGEPRSYNEQFF. The CDR3, as DNA: TGTGCCAGCAGTTACCCCCCCGGGGAGCCCCGCTCCTACAATGAGCAGTTCTTC.

V is TRBV10-3 and J is TRBJ2-5; no firm D call. Per germline, CDR1 ENHRY and CDR2 SYGVKD. This CDR3 comprises 13 residues. V was trimmed by 10 bases and J by 5 bases, leaving 17 bases between them. CDR3 amino acids: CATRIPAGETQYF. In nucleotides, the CDR3 is TGTGCCACCCGGATTCCTGCTGGGGAGACCCAGTACTTC.

This clonotype was seen at least ten times. The chain employs TRBV4-3 and TRBJ2-1; 13 bases are a match to TRBD2. Trimming took 0 bases from V and 11 from J; bases not matched to a gene: 10. Germline V gene sequence: CDR1 LGHNA, CDR2 YSLEER. The CDR3 consists of 17 residues. CDR3 nucleotide sequence: TGCGCCAGCAGCCAAGAGACTAGCGGGGGGCCGATCGGTAAGCAGTTCTTC. Translating it yields CASSQETSGGPIGKQFF.

This clonotype appeared a few times. The chain joins TRBV20-1 to TRBJ2-1; 7 bases fit TRBD2. The V gene's germline CDR1 is DFQATT and CDR2 SNEGSKA (reference sequence). The CDR3 runs 14 residues. J gave up 7 bases and V 6 bases, and 12 bases lay outside the gene matches. DNA for the CDR3: TGCAGTGCCGCATGGGCTAGCGGAGGAAATGAGCAGTTCTTC. It codes for CSAAWASGGNEQFF.

The sample holds a few counts of this clonotype. The gene calls are TRBV6-1 and TRBJ2-7; no firm D call. The CDR3 has 16 amino acids. Looked up from germline, CDR1 is MNHNS and CDR2 is SASEGT. Trimming took off 2 bases at V and 2 bases at J, with 16 bases between the two ends. In nucleotides, the CDR3 is TGTGCCAGCAGTGAATTGGCAAGAACTACTACCTACGAGCAGTACTTC. Translation gives CASSELARTTTYEQYF.

The chain recombines TRBV20-1 with TRBJ1-1; possibly TRBD1 for D (5 bases). This CDR3 comprises 15 residues. V gave up 0 bases and J gave up 8 bases, with 19 bases separating them. Germline loops: CDR1 DFQATT, CDR2 SNEGSKA (reference sequence). CDR3 residues: CSARDPQRGTTEAFF. CDR3 in DNA: TGCAGTGCTAGAGATCCCCAAAGGGGTACTACGGAAGCTTTCTTT.

This clonotype was observed many times. The CDR3 DNA reads as TGTGCCAGCAGCCAAGTTGAAGGAGGGGGATCCTACAATGAGCAGTTCTTC. This encodes CASSQVEGGGSYNEQFF. The gene calls are TRBV3-1 and TRBJ2-1; D assignment may be TRBD1 or TRBD2 (6 bases each). The CDR3 is 17 amino acids. The germline gives CDR1 LGHDT, CDR2 YNNKEL (reference sequence). Trimming shortened V by 1 base and J by 1 base, and 14 bases separated the two germline ends.

The chain recombines TRBV25-1 with TRBJ2-7; tentative D call: TRBD1 (6 bases). V lost 4 bases and J lost 1, with 11 bases in between. In germline, CDR1 is MGHDK, CDR2 SYGVNS. The CDR3 totals 14 residues. CDR3 nucleotides: TGTGCCAGCAGTGTGCCAGGGGAATCCTACGAGCAGTACTTC. Encoded protein: CASSVPGESYEQYF.

Only a few counts were recorded for this clonotype. This chain links TRBV9 with TRBJ1-5; TRBD1 matches 11 bases. The CDR3 sequence is 14 residues long. The trim removed 3 bases at V and 10 bases at J, leaving 6 bases unmatched. Germline values: CDR1 SGDLS, CDR2 YYNGEE. This CDR3 is CASSAGTGGKPQHF. Here the CDR3 DNA reads TGTGCCAGCAGCGCCGGGACAGGGGGGAAACCCCAGCATTTT. The full variable domain, completed using reference TRBV9 and TRBJ1-5, is DSGVTQTPKHLITATGQRVTLRCSPRSGDLSVYWYQQSLDQGLQFLIQYYNGEERAKGNILERFSAQQFPDLHSELNLSSLELGDSALYFCASSAGTGGKPQHFGDGTRLSIL.

This clonotype was observed at least ten times. Written as DNA, the CDR3 is TGCAGTGCTAGGGCGGACAGGGGTCCAGATACGCAGTATTTT. Encoded protein: CSARADRGPDTQYF. The chain combines TRBV20-1 with TRBJ2-3, with 9 bases identical to TRBD1. The CDR3 is made up of 14 amino acids. Trimming at V came to 3 bases and at J to 4 bases, leaving 5 bases not matched to a gene. Germline loops: CDR1 DFQATT, CDR2 SNEGSKA (reference sequence).